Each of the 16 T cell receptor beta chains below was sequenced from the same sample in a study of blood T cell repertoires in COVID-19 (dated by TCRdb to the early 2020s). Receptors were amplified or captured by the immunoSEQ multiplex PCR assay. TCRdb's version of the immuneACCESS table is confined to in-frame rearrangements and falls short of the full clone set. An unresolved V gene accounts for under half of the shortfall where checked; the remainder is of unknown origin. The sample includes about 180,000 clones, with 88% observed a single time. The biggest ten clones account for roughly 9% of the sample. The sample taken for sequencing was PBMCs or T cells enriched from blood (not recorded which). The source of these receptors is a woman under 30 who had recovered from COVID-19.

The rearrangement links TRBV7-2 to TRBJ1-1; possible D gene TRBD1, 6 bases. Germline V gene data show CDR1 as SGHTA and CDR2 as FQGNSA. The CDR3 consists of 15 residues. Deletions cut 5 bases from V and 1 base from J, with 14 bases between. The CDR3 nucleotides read TGTGCCAGCAGCCCCATAGGGACAAAGAACACTGAAGCTTTCTTT. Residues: CASSPIGTKNTEAFF. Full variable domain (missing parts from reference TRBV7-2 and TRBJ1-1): GAGVSQSPSNKVTEKGKDVELRCDPISGHTALYWYRQSLGQGLEFLIYFQGNSAPDKSGLPSDRFSAERTGGSVSTLTIQRTQQEDSAVYLCASSPIGTKNTEAFFGQGTRLTVV.

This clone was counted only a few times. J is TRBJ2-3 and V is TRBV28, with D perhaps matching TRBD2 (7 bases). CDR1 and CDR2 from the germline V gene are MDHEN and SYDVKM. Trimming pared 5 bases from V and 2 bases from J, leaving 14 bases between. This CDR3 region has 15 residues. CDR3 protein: CASSGGAGNTDTQYF. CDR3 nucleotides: TGTGCCAGCAGTGGGGGGGCGGGGAACACAGATACGCAGTATTTT.

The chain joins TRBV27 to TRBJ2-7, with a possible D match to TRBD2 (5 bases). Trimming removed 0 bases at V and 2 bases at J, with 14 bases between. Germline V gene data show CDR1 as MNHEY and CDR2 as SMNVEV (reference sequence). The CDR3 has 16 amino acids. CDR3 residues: CASSLSMASRAYEQYF. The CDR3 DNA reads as TGTGCCAGCAGTTTATCGATGGCCTCGCGGGCCTACGAGCAGTACTTC.

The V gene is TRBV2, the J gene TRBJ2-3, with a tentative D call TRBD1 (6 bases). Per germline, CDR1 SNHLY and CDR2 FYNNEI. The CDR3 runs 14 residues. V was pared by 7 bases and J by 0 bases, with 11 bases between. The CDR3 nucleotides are TGTGCCAGCAAGAGACAGGCAAGCACAGATACGCAGTATTTT. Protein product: CASKRQASTDTQYF.

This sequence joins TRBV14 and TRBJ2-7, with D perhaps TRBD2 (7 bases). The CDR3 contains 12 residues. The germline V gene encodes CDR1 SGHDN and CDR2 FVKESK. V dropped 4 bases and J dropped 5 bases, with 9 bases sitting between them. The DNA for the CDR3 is TGTGCCAGCAGCCCGGGGGGCAACGAGCAGTACTTC. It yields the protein CASSPGGNEQYF.

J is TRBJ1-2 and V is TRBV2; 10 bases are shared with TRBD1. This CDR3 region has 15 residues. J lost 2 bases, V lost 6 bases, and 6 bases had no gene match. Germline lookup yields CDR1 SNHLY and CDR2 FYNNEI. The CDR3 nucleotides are TGTGCCAGCAGCCGGACAGGGGGGATAAACTATGGCTACACCTTC. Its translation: CASSRTGGINYGYTF. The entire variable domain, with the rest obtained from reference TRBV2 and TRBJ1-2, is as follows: EPEVTQTPSHQVTQMGQEVILRCVPISNHLYFYWYRQILGQKVEFLVSFYNNEISEKSEIFDDQFSVERPDGSNFTLKIRSTKLEDSAMYFCASSRTGGINYGYTFGSGTRLTVV.

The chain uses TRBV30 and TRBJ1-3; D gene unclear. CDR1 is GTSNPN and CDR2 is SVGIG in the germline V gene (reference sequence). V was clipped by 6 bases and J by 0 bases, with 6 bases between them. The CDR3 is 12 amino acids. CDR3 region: CACRHSGNTIYF. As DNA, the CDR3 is TGTGCCTGTAGACACTCTGGAAACACCATATATTTT.

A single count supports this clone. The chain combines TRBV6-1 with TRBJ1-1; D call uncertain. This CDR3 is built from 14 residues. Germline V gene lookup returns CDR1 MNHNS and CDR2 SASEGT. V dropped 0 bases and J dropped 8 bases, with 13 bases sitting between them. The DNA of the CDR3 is TGTGCCAGCAGTGAAGCTTTCCAGGTTAAGGAAGCTTTCTTT. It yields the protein CASSEAFQVKEAFF.

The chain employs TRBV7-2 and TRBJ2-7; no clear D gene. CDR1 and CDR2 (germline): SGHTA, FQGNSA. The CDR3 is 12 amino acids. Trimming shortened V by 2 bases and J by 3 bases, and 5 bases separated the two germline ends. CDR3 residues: CASSLPGYEQYF. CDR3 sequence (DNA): TGTGCCAGCAGCTTACCAGGCTACGAGCAGTACTTC.

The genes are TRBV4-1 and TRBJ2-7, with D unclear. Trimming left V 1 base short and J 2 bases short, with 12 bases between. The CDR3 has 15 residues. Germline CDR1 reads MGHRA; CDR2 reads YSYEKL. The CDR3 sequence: CASSQGESRPYEQYF. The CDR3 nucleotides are TGCGCCAGCAGCCAAGGAGAATCCCGCCCCTACGAGCAGTACTTC.

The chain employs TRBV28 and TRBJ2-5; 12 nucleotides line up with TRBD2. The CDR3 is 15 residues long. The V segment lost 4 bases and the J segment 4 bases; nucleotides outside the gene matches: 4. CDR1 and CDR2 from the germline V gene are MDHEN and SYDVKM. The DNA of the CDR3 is TGTGCCAGCAGTTCTAGCGGGGGGGCAGGAGAGACCCAGTACTTC. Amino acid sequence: CASSSSGGAGETQYF.

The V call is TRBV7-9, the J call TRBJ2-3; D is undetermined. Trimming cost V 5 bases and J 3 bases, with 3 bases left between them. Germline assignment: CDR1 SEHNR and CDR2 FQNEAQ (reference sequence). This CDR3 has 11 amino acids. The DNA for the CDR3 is TGTGCCAGCAGCCAGACAGATACGCAGTATTTT. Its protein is CASSQTDTQYF. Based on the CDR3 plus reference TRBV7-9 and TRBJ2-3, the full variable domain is DTGVSQNPRHKITKRGQNVTFRCDPISEHNRLYWYRQTLGQGPEFLTYFQNEAQLEKSRLLSDRFSAERPKGSFSTLEIQRTEQGDSAMYLCASSQTDTQYFGPGTRLTVL.

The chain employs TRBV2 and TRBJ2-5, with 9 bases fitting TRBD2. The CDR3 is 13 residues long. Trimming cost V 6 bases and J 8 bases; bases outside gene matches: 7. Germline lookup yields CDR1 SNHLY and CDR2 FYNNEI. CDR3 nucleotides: TGTGCCAGCAGGATAGCGGGAGTGGAAACCCAGTACTTC. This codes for CASRIAGVETQYF.

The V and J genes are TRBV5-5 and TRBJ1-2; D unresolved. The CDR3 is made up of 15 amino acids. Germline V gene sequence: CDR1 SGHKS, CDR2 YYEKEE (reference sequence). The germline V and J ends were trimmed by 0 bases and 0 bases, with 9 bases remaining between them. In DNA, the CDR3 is TGTGCCAGCAGCTTGGTGTCAGTCGCTAACTATGGCTACACCTTC. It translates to CASSLVSVANYGYTF. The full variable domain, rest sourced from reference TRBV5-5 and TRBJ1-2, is DAGVTQSPTHLIKTRGQQVTLRCSPISGHKSVSWYQQVLGQGPQFIFQYYEKEERGRGNFPDRFSARQFPNYSSELNVNALLLGDSALYLCASSLVSVANYGYTFGSGTRLTVV.

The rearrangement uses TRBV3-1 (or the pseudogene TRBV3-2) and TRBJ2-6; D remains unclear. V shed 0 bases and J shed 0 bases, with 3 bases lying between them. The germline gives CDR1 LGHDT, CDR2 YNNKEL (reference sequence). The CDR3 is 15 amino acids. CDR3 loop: CASSQDLSGANVLTF. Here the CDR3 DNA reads TGTGCCAGCAGCCAAGACCTCTCTGGGGCCAACGTCCTGACTTTC.

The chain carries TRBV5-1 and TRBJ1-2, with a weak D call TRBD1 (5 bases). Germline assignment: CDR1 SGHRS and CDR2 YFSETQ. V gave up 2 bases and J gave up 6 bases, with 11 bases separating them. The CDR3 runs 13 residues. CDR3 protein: CASSLLTENGYTF. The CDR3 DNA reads TGCGCCAGCAGCTTACTGACAGAAAATGGCTACACCTTC.